Sequencing of this T cell receptor (beta chain) was carried out in a study of T-cell memory formation after mild COVID-19. This clonotype was seen a handful of times. Its antigen is currently unknown. MiXCR, run by TCRdb on the 5' RACE reads, gives a single entry per CDR3 protein. The data hold a few hundred thousand distinct CDR3 sequences, with about 15% observed a single time. The CDR3 runs 14 residues. Germline V gene sequence: CDR1 LGHNA, CDR2 YSLEER. V was pared by 0 bases and J by 6 bases, with 8 bases between. Study findings and constraints: Later expanders leaned toward CD4+, whereas clones contracting from day 15 to 85 were balanced CD4/CD8.

The sequencing sample was made of PBMCs or a T cell subset sorted from them (not recorded which). The TCR comes from a man aged 18 to 29 who had mild COVID-19 (a few samples of this study predate the infection). Cell type and time point are not known. The chain employs TRBV4-3 and TRBJ2-2; D is unresolved. The CDR3 sequence: CASSQDRFPGELFF. The CDR3 DNA follows: TGCGCCAGCAGCCAAGATCGGTTTCCCGGGGAGCTGTTTTTT.